This T cell receptor (beta chain) was captured by sequencing in a study of T cells in women clearing cervical HPV infection. Study-wide background: Donors had HPV16-related CIN3 or worse; 2 had invasive cancer. Study-wide points: CIN3+ cases had significantly higher TCR richness than controls; evenness did not differ. TRBV6-7 relative abundance averaged roughly 0.099% in cases and 0.15% to 0.2% in controls.

Germline CDR1 and CDR2: KGHSH and LQKENI. Losses at the gene ends were 6 bases for V and 2 bases for J; bases not matched to a gene: 8. The CDR3 extends over 15 amino acids. The table came from immunoSEQ multiplex PCR; TCRdb's copy has only in-frame clones and leaves some out. This sample contains roughly 40,000 clones. Each participant carried one incident cervical HPV16 infection only. Points on this clone: The antigen is undetermined. The read ends 3 residues before the CDR3 terminus; that terminus is restored from the germline J gene.

This TCR came from a woman between 18 and 69 years old with a cervical HPV16 infection that either progressed to CIN3+ or cleared (not recorded which). The chain employs TRBV18 and TRBJ2-7, with 9 positions matching TRBD1. Sequencing used blood buffy coat. CDR3 residues: CASSRGQGTPYEQYF. The sequenced CDR3 bases are TGTGCCAGCTCCCGCGGACAGGGGACCCCCTACGAG. The whole variable domain, filled in from reference TRBV18 and TRBJ2-7, reads NAGVMQNPRHLVRRRGQEARLRCSPMKGHSHVYWYRQLPEEGLKFMVYLQKENIIDESGMPKERFSAEFPKEGPSILRIQQVVRGDSAAYFCASSRGQGTPYEQYFGPGTRLTVT.